The present T cell receptor beta chain was sequenced within a study of long-term antiretroviral therapy in people with HIV. Overall study findings and caveats: Clonal populations expanded prior to ART predominated within the repertoire at all time points. Repertoires looked antigen-experienced, with only a slight naive shift after ART.

The assay, immunoSEQ v3.0, was run at survey level. Sequencing of each sample targeted roughly 35,000-55,000 T-cell genomes. Repertoires were generated with immunoSEQ multiplex PCR, while TCRdb's copy carries only in-frame clones and drops some. The profile shows tens of thousands of clones, 75% to 95% of them singletons. CDR1 LGHNA and CDR2 YNFKEQ come from the germline V gene. Deletions cut 1 base from V and 2 bases from J, with 9 bases between. The CDR3 spans 14 residues. Comments on this clone: Antigen: not known.

The chain couples TRBV4-2 to TRBJ2-7; possibly TRBD2 for D (6 bases). The material sequenced was unsorted PBMCs, taken 5 to 5.5 years after starting antiretroviral therapy. This sequence was found in a middle-aged woman with HIV. The DNA of the CDR3 is TGTGCCAGCAGCCAAGGATCGGGGGCCTACGAGCAGTACTTC. Residues: CASSQGSGAYEQYF.